These 18 T cell receptor beta chains originate from one sample sequenced in a study of blood T cells in healthy people across ages. PCR was performed a second time for about 7 to 12 cycles using a sample-barcoded 5' primer and a J-beta primer mix. One entry per CDR3 protein results from TCRdb running MiXCR on the 5' RACE reads. Of about 590,000 distinct CDR3 sequences listed, 25% to 30% are singletons. Input material: blood. The receptors come from an elderly woman in good health.

This clonotype has only a few counts. This chain connects TRBV7-3 to TRBJ1-6; TRBD1 is a possible D gene (5 bases). The CDR3 runs 15 residues. Trimming left V 5 bases short and J 10 bases short, with 18 bases between. Per the germline V gene, CDR1 is SGHTA and CDR2 is FQGTGA. The CDR3 DNA reads as TGTGCCAGCAGCCGAGGGGCAGGGACTTCATCACCCCTCCACTTT. Its translation: CASSRGAGTSSPLHF.

This clonotype was observed a few times. At one of its ends the junction is not consistent with the germline gene, which may arise from a read error. The rearrangement joins TRBV18 to TRBJ1-4, with unresolved D. Looked up from germline, CDR1 is KGHSH and CDR2 is LQKENI. This CDR3 comprises 16 residues. The CDR3: CAGSPRQLGSNEKLFF. In DNA form, the CDR3 reads TGTGCCGGCTCACCACGTCAGCTTGGATCTAATGAAAAACTGTTTTTT.

This clonotype turned up a few times. The V gene is TRBV20-1, the J gene TRBJ2-5; TRBD1 is a possible D gene (6 bases). The CDR3 sequence is 15 residues long. Germline V lookup: CDR1 DFQATT, CDR2 SNEGSKA (reference sequence). V lost 0 bases and J lost 3, with 14 bases in between. The CDR3 spells CSARDSRQVEETQYF. The CDR3 DNA reads as TGCAGTGCTAGAGATTCGCGACAGGTCGAAGAGACCCAGTACTTC.

At least ten counts were recorded for this clonotype. V and J are TRBV2 and TRBJ1-2; D perhaps matches TRBD1 (5 bases). Trimming pared 11 bases from V and 3 bases from J, leaving 13 bases between. The CDR3 runs to 12 residues. Per germline, CDR1 SNHLY and CDR2 FYNNEI. The CDR3 loop is CAETDSYYGYTF. CDR3 DNA sequence: TGTGCCGAGACAGACAGCTACTATGGCTACACCTTC.

As concerns this clonotype: This may arise from a read error, as a much more abundant clone is one base away. This chain joins TRBV29-1 and TRBJ1-6, with 8 positions matching TRBD1. Germline CDR1 SQVTM, CDR2 ANQGSEA. This CDR3 is 13 amino acids long. The CDR3 nucleotides read TGCAGCGTGGCGGACAGGGTTGATTCACCCCCCCACTTT. Protein product: CSVADRVDSPPHF.

The rearrangement uses TRBV20-1 and TRBJ2-1; no clear D. V lost 1 base to trimming and J lost 4 bases, with 11 bases between them. The germline V gene has CDR1 DFQATT and CDR2 SNEGSKA (reference sequence). The CDR3 loop spans 14 amino acids. CDR3 in DNA: TGCAGTGCTAGAGGAGAGGCTGATTACAATGAGCAGTTCTTC. The encoded protein is CSARGEADYNEQFF.

The table lists this clonotype with a few counts. The CDR3 does not close with the conserved phenylalanine or tryptophan, likely indicating a read error. This rearrangement joins TRBV5-1 to TRBJ2-2, with a possible D match to TRBD1 (5 bases). Germline V gene lookup returns CDR1 SGHRS and CDR2 YFSETQ. CDR3 length equals 14 residues. Trimming cost V 2 bases and J 4 bases, with 9 bases left between them. In DNA, the CDR3 is TGCGCCAGCAGCTTCAGGGAAGCCACCGGGGAGCTGTTTGTT. Encoded protein: CASSFREATGELFV.

This clonotype was detected ten times or more. The chain joins TRBV20-1 to TRBJ1-2, with a possible D match to TRBD1 (5 bases). CDR1 DFQATT and CDR2 SNEGSKA come from the germline V gene (reference sequence). The CDR3 sequence is 16 residues long. The germline V and J ends were trimmed by 6 bases and 2 bases, with 22 bases remaining between them. CDR3 amino acids: CSATEQGRPKNYGYTF. Here the CDR3 DNA reads TGCAGTGCCACGGAGCAGGGAAGACCAAAGAACTATGGCTACACCTTC.

There are a few counts of this clonotype. The chain combines TRBV6-5 with TRBJ1-5, with D perhaps matching TRBD1 (6 bases). Germline values: CDR1 MNHEY, CDR2 SVGAGI. Trimming took 6 bases from V and 4 from J, leaving 13 bases between them. The CDR3 has 14 residues. DNA for the CDR3: TGTGCCAGCAGATCGGGACACGGGAATCAGCCCCAGCATTTT. Its translation is CASRSGHGNQPQHF.

The rearrangement joins TRBV7-9 to TRBJ2-3; perhaps TRBD2 as D (5 bases). V lost 3 bases and J 13 bases, leaving 11 bases between the germline ends. This CDR3 has 11 residues. Germline V gene data show CDR1 as SEHNR and CDR2 as FQNEAQ (reference sequence). The CDR3 protein is CASSLAGNKYF. Written as DNA, the CDR3 is TGTGCCAGCAGCTTGGCCGGGAATAAGTATTTT.

This clonotype was counted ten times or more. This chain uses TRBV7-2 with TRBJ2-7; the match to TRBD1 covers 12 bases. The CDR3 extends over 16 amino acids. CDR1 is SGHTA, CDR2 FQGNSA, per germline. V shed 5 bases, J shed 7 bases, and the junction held 12 bases outside the gene matches. DNA of the CDR3: TGTGCCAGCAGCCGCACACCGGGACAGGGGGCAGGGGAGCAGTACTTC. It is translated as CASSRTPGQGAGEQYF.

The genes are TRBV11-2 and TRBJ2-2; no firm D call. CDR1 is SGHAT and CDR2 is FQNNGV in the germline V gene. V dropped 4 bases and J dropped 4 bases, with 19 bases sitting between them. This CDR3 spans 17 amino acids. The CDR3 bases are TGTGCCAGCAGCTCGCGGATCCAAACAAGTTCCACCGGGGAGCTGTTTTTT. Protein: CASSSRIQTSSTGELFF.

This clonotype was counted ten times or more. This chain connects TRBV29-1 to TRBJ2-1, with TRBD1 as a possible D gene (5 bases). Germline CDR1 reads SQVTM; CDR2 reads ANQGSEA. The CDR3 is 15 residues long. V was trimmed by 3 bases and J by 0 bases, leaving 12 bases between them. CDR3 region: CSVEGTGPSYNEQFF. In nucleotides, the CDR3 is TGCAGCGTTGAGGGCACAGGTCCCTCCTACAATGAGCAGTTCTTC.

This rearrangement joins TRBV7-8 to TRBJ1-3, with 10 bases aligning to TRBD1. V gave up 5 bases and J gave up 0 bases; unmatched junction bases: 10. CDR1 SGHVS and CDR2 FQNEAQ come from the germline V gene. The CDR3 sequence is 18 residues long. The CDR3 reads CASSRGQGSSRSGNTIYF. CDR3 nucleotide sequence: TGTGCCAGCAGCCGGGGACAGGGGTCCTCACGCTCTGGAAACACCATATATTTT.

This clonotype was recorded at least ten times. V is TRBV20-1 and J is TRBJ1-6; D is unresolved. The V end was cut by 3 bases, the J end by 5 bases, with 11 bases between. From germline, CDR1 is DFQATT and CDR2 SNEGSKA (reference sequence). The CDR3 is 14 amino acids. The CDR3, as DNA: TGCAGTGCTAGTTTCGGGCAAGATAATTCACCCCTCCACTTT. Translation gives CSASFGQDNSPLHF.

This clonotype was recorded many times. The chain is built from TRBV12-3 or TRBV12-4 and TRBJ2-1, with D possibly called TRBD1 or TRBD2 (5 bases each). Trimming removed 0 bases at V and 6 bases at J, with 15 bases between. The CDR3 loop spans 16 amino acids. CDR3 sequence: CASSLAGTPGPNEQFF. CDR3 DNA sequence: TGTGCCAGCAGTTTAGCCGGGACCCCGGGTCCCAATGAGCAGTTCTTC.

This clonotype has a handful of counts. CDR3 residues: CASSYTLQGITDTQYF. The CDR3 DNA reads as TGTGCCAGCAGTTACACCTTACAGGGGATCACAGATACGCAGTATTTT. The gene calls are TRBV6-2 or TRBV6-3 and TRBJ2-3, with 7 bases matching TRBD1. This CDR3 has 16 residues. The germline gives CDR1 MNHEY, CDR2 SVGEGT. The ends lost 2 bases at V and 2 bases at J; junction bases unmatched: 7.

The J gene is TRBJ2-1, the V gene TRBV5-1, with 15 positions matching TRBD2. CDR1 and CDR2 (germline): SGHRS, YFSETQ. The CDR3 spans 19 residues. V was pared by 3 bases and J by 0 bases, with 7 bases of the junction left unmatched. DNA of the CDR3: TGCGCCAGCAGCTCCGGGACTAGCGGGAGGCGACACTCCTACAATGAGCAGTTCTTC. It encodes CASSSGTSGRRHSYNEQFF.